This T cell receptor (beta chain) emerged from a study of glioma-infiltrating T cells after dendritic cell vaccination. The primer mix had 60 V beta and 13 J beta primers. The method was immunoSEQ multiplex PCR; TCRdb's version includes in-frame clones alone and lacks a portion of them. The sample holds fewer than 40,000 clones, 90% seen once. This clonotype originated in a human donor with glioblastoma. The sequenced sample was blood, obtained before dendritic cell vaccination.

CDR3 DNA sequence: TGTGCCACCAGCGCCCAGGGGGCGGTCAATCAGCCCCAGCATTTT. It yields the protein CATSAQGAVNQPQHF. This chain joins TRBV15 and TRBJ1-5, with 8 bases lining up with TRBD1. Germline loops: CDR1 LNHNV, CDR2 YYDKDF (reference sequence). Trimming took 5 bases from V and 3 from J; bases not matched to a gene: 6. The CDR3 sequence is 15 residues long.